This T cell receptor (beta chain) derives from a study of blood T cell repertoires in COVID-19. Original handling: Amplification of reference gene primers provided the estimated nucleated cell counts. Libraries were prepared by immunoSEQ multiplex PCR; TCRdb keeps only in-frame clonotypes and omits some of them. V and J calls and clone size are as listed in that table; D and trimming were resolved from the DNA. The sample records over 250,000 clones, about 89% being singletons. V lost 5 bases, J lost 0 bases, and 10 bases lay in between. This CDR3 has 14 residues. Germline values: CDR1 MNHEY, CDR2 SVGEGT.

The J gene is TRBJ1-1, the V gene TRBV6-2 or TRBV6-3; D unclear. The sequenced material came from peripheral blood. The receptor comes from a woman in her forties or fifties with acute or convalescent COVID-19. The CDR3 bases are TGTGCCAGCAGTGAGGTAGTGGTGAACACTGAAGCTTTCTTT. It encodes CASSEVVVNTEAFF.